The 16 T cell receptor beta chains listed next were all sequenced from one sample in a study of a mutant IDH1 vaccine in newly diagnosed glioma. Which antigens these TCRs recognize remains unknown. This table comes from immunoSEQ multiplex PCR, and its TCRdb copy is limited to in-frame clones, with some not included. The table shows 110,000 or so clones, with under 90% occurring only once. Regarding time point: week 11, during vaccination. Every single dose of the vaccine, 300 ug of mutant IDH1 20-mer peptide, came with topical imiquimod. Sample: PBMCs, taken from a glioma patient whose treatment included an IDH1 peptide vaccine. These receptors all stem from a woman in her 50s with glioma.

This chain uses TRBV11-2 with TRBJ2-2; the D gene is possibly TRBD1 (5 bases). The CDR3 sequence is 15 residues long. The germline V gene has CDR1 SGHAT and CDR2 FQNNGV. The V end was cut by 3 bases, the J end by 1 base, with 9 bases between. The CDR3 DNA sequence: TGTGCCAGCAGCTTGAGACAGAGGAACACCGGGGAGCTGTTTTTT. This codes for CASSLRQRNTGELFF.

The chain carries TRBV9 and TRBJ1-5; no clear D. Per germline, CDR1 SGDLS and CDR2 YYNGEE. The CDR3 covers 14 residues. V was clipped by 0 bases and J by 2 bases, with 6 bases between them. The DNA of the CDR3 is TGTGCCAGCAGCGTAGCTGGCGGCAATCAGCCCCAGCATTTT. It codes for CASSVAGGNQPQHF.

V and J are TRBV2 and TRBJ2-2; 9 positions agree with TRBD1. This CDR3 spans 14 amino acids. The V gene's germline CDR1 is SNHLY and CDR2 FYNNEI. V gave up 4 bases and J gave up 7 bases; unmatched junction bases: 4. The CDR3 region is CASSAQGADGELFF. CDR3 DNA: TGTGCCAGCAGTGCACAGGGGGCCGACGGGGAGCTGTTTTTT.

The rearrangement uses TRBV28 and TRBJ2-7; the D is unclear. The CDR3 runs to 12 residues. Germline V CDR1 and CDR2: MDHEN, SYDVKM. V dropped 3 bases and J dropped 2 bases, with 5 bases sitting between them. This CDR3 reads CASSFQPYEQYF. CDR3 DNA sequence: TGTGCCAGCAGTTTCCAACCCTACGAGCAGTACTTC.

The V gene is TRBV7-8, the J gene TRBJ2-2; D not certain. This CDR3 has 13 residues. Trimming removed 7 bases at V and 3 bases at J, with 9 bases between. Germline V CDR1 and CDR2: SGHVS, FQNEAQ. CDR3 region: CASTDTYTGELFF. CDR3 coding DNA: TGTGCCAGCACCGACACCTACACCGGGGAGCTGTTTTTT.

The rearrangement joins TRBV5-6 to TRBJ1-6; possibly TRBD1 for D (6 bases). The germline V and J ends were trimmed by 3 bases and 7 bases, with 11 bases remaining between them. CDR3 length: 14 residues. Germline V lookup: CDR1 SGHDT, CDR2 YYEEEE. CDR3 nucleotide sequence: TGTGCCAGCAGCTATACAGGGTTCAATTCACCCCTCCACTTT. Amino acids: CASSYTGFNSPLHF.

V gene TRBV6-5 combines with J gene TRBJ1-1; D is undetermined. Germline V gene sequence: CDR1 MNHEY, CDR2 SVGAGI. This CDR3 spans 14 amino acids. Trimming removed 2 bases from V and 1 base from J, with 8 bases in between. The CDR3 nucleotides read TGTGCCAGCAGTTACGAACCGGGGAACACTGAAGCTTTCTTT. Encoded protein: CASSYEPGNTEAFF.

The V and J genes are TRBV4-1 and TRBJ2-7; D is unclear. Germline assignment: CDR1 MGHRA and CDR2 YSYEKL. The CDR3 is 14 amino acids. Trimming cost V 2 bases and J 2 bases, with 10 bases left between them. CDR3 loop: CASSQIGGTYEQYF. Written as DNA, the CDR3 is TGCGCCAGCAGCCAAATAGGTGGAACCTACGAGCAGTACTTC.

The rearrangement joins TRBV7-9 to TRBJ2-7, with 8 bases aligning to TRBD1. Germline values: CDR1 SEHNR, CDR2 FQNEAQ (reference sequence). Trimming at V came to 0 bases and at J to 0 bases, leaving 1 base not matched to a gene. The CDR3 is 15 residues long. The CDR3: CASSLADRVSYEQYF. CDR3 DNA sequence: TGTGCCAGCAGCTTAGCGGACAGGGTCTCCTACGAGCAGTACTTC.

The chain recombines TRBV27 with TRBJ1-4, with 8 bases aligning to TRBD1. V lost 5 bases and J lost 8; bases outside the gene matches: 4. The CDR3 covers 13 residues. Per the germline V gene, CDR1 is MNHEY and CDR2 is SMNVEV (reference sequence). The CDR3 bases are TGTGCCAGCAGTAGGACAGGGCGAGAAAAACTGTTTTTT. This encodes CASSRTGREKLFF.

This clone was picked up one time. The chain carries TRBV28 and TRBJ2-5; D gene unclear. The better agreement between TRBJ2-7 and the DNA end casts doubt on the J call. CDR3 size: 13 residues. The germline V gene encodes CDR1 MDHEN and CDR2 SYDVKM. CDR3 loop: CASSFDGPYEQYF. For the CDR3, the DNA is TGTGCCAGCAGTTTCGACGGTCCCTACGAGCAGTACTTC.

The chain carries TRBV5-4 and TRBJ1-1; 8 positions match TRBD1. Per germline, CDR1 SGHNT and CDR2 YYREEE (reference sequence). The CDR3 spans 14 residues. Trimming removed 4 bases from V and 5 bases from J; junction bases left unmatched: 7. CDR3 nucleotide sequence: TGTGCCAGCAGCCTTACAGGGGGAAAGACTGAAGCTTTCTTT. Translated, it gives CASSLTGGKTEAFF. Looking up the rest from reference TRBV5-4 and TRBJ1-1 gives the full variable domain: ETGVTQSPTHLIKTRGQQVTLRCSSQSGHNTVSWYQQALGQGPQFIFQYYREEENGRGNFPPRFSGLQFPNYSSELNVNALELDDSALYLCASSLTGGKTEAFFGQGTRLTVV.

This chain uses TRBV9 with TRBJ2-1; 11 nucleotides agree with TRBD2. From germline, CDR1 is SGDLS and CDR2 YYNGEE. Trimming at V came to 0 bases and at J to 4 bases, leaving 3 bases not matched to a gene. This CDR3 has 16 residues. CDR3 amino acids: CASSVGGLAVYNEQFF. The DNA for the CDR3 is TGTGCCAGCAGCGTAGGGGGACTAGCGGTTTACAATGAGCAGTTCTTC.

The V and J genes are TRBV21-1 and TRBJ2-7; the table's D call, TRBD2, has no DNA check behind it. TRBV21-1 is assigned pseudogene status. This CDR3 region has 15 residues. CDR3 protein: CASSNSSGRQYEQYF. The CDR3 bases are TGTGCCAGCAGCAACTCTAGCGGGAGACAGTACGAGCAGTACTTC.

The CDR3 sequence: CASSEGLAGLYEQYF. The CDR3 nucleotides read TGTGCCAGCAGTGAGGGACTAGCGGGTCTCTACGAGCAGTACTTC. The rearrangement joins TRBV6-1 to TRBJ2-7, with 12 bases lining up with TRBD2. Trimming removed 3 bases from V and 3 bases from J; junction bases left unmatched: 3. The germline V gene has CDR1 MNHNS and CDR2 SASEGT. This CDR3 is 15 amino acids long.

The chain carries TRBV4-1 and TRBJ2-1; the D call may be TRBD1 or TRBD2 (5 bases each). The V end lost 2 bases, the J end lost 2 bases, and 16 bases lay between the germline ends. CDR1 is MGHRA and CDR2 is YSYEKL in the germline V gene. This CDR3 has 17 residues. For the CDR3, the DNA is TGCGCCAGCAGCCAACGGACCGCTTGGGACCCCTACAATGAGCAGTTCTTC. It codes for CASSQRTAWDPYNEQFF.